Following are 25 T cell receptor beta chains from one sample sequenced in a study of blood T cell repertoires in COVID-19. Some clones are missing from TCRdb's copy, which holds only in-frame ones; the method was immunoSEQ multiplex PCR. The table lists under 200,000 clones, approximately 81% of them singletons. The sample consisted of peripheral blood. These receptors originate from a woman between 55 and 75 years old with COVID-19, enrolled during active disease.

The chain carries TRBV5-8 and TRBJ2-1; 7 positions agree with TRBD1. J was trimmed by 8 bases and V by 4 bases; bases with no gene match: 12. The CDR3 loop spans 15 amino acids. Germline CDR1 reads SGHTS; CDR2 reads YDEGEE. In DNA, the CDR3 is TGTGCCAGCAGCAGGCAAAACAGGGGCTGGGATGAGCAGTTCTTC. Translation gives CASSRQNRGWDEQFF.

This clone came up a few times. The chain joins TRBV19 to TRBJ2-3; the D gene is possibly TRBD1 (6 bases). The CDR3 loop spans 16 amino acids. Trimming removed 5 bases from V and 2 bases from J, with 17 bases in between. Germline V CDR1 and CDR2: LNHDA, SQIVND (reference sequence). The CDR3 is CASSASDRRLTDTQYF. In DNA form, the CDR3 reads TGTGCCAGTAGTGCCTCAGACAGGCGTCTCACAGATACGCAGTATTTT.

This clone was observed a single time. The rearrangement uses TRBV19 and TRBJ1-5, with a possible D match to TRBD1 (5 bases). V gave up 10 bases and J gave up 4 bases, with 20 bases separating them. This CDR3 comprises 15 residues. The germline gives CDR1 LNHDA, CDR2 SQIVND (reference sequence). The CDR3 coding sequence is TGTGCCACATCGAAGGGTAGGCAGGGAAATCAGCCCCAGCATTTT. Translated, it gives CATSKGRQGNQPQHF.

The V gene is TRBV9, the J gene TRBJ1-2; weak D call: TRBD1 (5 bases). Germline CDR1 SGDLS, CDR2 YYNGEE. This CDR3 is 14 amino acids long. Trimming took off 0 bases at V and 7 bases at J, with 13 bases between the two ends. The CDR3 here is CASSVGTGWGGYTF. CDR3 sequence (DNA): TGTGCCAGCAGCGTAGGAACAGGATGGGGTGGCTACACCTTC.

V gene TRBV5-1 combines with J gene TRBJ2-1, with 9 bases lining up with TRBD2. With 1 base clipped from V and 9 bases from J, the junction kept 11 bases outside the gene matches. CDR3 length: 16 residues. The germline gives CDR1 SGHRS, CDR2 YFSETQ. As DNA, the CDR3 is TGCGCCAGCAGCTTGACCCCAGGAGGGCGGGAGGGTGAGCAGTTCTTC. Its protein product is CASSLTPGGREGEQFF.

The V and J genes are TRBV19 and TRBJ1-1; TRBD1 matches 7 bases. V shed 5 bases and J 1 base; nucleotides not matched to a gene: 10. Germline CDR1 and CDR2: LNHDA and SQIVND (reference sequence). CDR3 length: 16 amino acids. The CDR3 sequence: CASSPIRGLRNTEAFF. In DNA form, the CDR3 reads TGTGCCAGTAGTCCTATTAGGGGGCTGAGGAACACTGAAGCTTTCTTT.

This chain connects TRBV9 to TRBJ2-2, with D uncertain. This CDR3 contains 14 residues. V was pared by 0 bases and J by 8 bases, with 11 bases between. Germline V gene sequence: CDR1 SGDLS, CDR2 YYNGEE. As DNA, the CDR3 is TGTGCCAGCAGCGTAGACTCGAGGTGGGGGGAGCTGTTTTTT. It is translated as CASSVDSRWGELFF. The variable domain in full, completed from reference TRBV9 and TRBJ2-2, reads DSGVTQTPKHLITATGQRVTLRCSPRSGDLSVYWYQQSLDQGLQFLIQYYNGEERAKGNILERFSAQQFPDLHSELNLSSLELGDSALYFCASSVDSRWGELFFGEGSRLTVL.

The V and J genes are TRBV6-5 and TRBJ1-2; TRBD1 aligns across 7 bases. The CDR3 contains 15 residues. Germline V gene lookup returns CDR1 MNHEY and CDR2 SVGAGI. The V segment lost 2 bases and the J segment 6 bases; nucleotides outside the gene matches: 9. The CDR3 region has the DNA TGTGCCAGCAGTTACACCCTGGGACAGCCGAATGGCTACACCTTC. Amino acids: CASSYTLGQPNGYTF.

The chain employs TRBV7-9 and TRBJ2-3; D not resolved. The CDR3 is 12 amino acids. Trimming pared 6 bases from V and 4 bases from J, leaving 8 bases between. The germline V gene encodes CDR1 SEHNR and CDR2 FQNEAQ (reference sequence). CDR3 in DNA: TGTGCCAGCAGTCCTCGTGCAGATACGCAGTATTTT. Translated: CASSPRADTQYF.

There are a few counts of this clone. This sequence joins TRBV5-1 and TRBJ1-1; D not certain. The germline V gene encodes CDR1 SGHRS and CDR2 YFSETQ. Trimming pared 0 bases from V and 1 base from J, leaving 7 bases between. This CDR3 is built from 14 residues. CDR3 bases: TGCGCCAGCAGCTTGGACAGCTCGAACACTGAAGCTTTCTTT. It specifies CASSLDSSNTEAFF.

This chain connects TRBV11-2 to TRBJ2-5; weak D call: TRBD2 (6 bases). The CDR3 runs 14 residues. Trimming left V 1 base short and J 5 bases short, with 11 bases between. Germline V CDR1 and CDR2: SGHAT, FQNNGV. The CDR3 loop is CASSLGTSRETQYF. CDR3 nucleotide sequence: TGTGCCAGCAGCTTAGGTACTAGCAGGGAGACCCAGTACTTC.

This rearrangement joins TRBV6-5 to TRBJ1-5; D perhaps matches TRBD1 (6 bases). The CDR3 totals 14 residues. CDR1 is MNHEY and CDR2 is SVGAGI in the germline V gene. Trimming removed 2 bases at V and 7 bases at J, with 12 bases between. CDR3 in amino acids: CASSYTGQGQPQHF. The CDR3 nucleotides read TGTGCCAGCAGTTACACAGGGCAAGGGCAGCCCCAGCATTTT.

J is TRBJ1-1 and V is TRBV9; TRBD1 matches at 10 bases. Germline V gene sequence: CDR1 SGDLS, CDR2 YYNGEE. The CDR3 sequence is 14 residues long. J gave up 5 bases and V 5 bases, and 6 bases lay outside the gene matches. The CDR3 DNA reads as TGTGCCAGCAGTCCTGGACAGGGGGTTACTGAAGCTTTCTTT. Its protein is CASSPGQGVTEAFF.

This clone was detected a few times. The genes are TRBV6-4 and TRBJ1-1; 8 nucleotides line up with TRBD1. The germline V gene encodes CDR1 MRHNA and CDR2 SNTAGT. The CDR3 extends over 14 amino acids. The trim removed 6 bases at V and 3 bases at J, leaving 6 bases unmatched. The CDR3 protein is CASRDTGGDTEAFF. DNA of the CDR3: TGTGCCAGCAGGGACACAGGGGGTGACACTGAAGCTTTCTTT.

The chain is built from TRBV7-3 and TRBJ1-1; D unresolved. The CDR3 runs 12 residues. The germline CDR1 and CDR2 sequences are SGHTA and FQGTGA. V was clipped by 0 bases and J by 10 bases, with 9 bases between them. CDR3: CASSLTGQLAFF. CDR3 nucleotides: TGTGCCAGCAGCTTAACTGGTCAGTTAGCTTTCTTT.

The rearrangement uses TRBV27 and TRBJ2-1; TRBD1 might be the D (5 bases). CDR3 length: 14 amino acids. Trimming removed 8 bases at V and 0 bases at J, with 11 bases between. The germline gives CDR1 MNHEY, CDR2 SMNVEV (reference sequence). This CDR3 reads CASVRTYSYNEQFF. For the CDR3, the DNA is TGTGCCAGCGTCAGGACATACTCCTACAATGAGCAGTTCTTC.

The chain carries TRBV11-2 and TRBJ2-5; D is ambiguous. The germline gives CDR1 SGHAT, CDR2 FQNNGV. V lost 7 bases to trimming and J lost 1 base, with 7 bases between them. This CDR3 has 12 amino acids. CDR3 loop: CASNIAQETQYF. CDR3 nucleotides: TGTGCCAGCAACATAGCCCAAGAGACCCAGTACTTC.

V is TRBV5-1 and J is TRBJ1-3; D is uncertain. Germline CDR1 reads SGHRS; CDR2 reads YFSETQ. The ends were cut back, 4 bases at V and 4 bases at J, with 12 bases in the middle. The CDR3 length is 14 residues. CDR3 in DNA: TGCGCCAGCAGCCTCATGTCGGAGGGAAACACCATATATTTT. Translated, it gives CASSLMSEGNTIYF.

V is TRBV27 and J is TRBJ1-5, with 11 nucleotides matching TRBD1. The CDR3 has 13 amino acids. Germline CDR1 is MNHEY and CDR2 is SMNVEV (reference sequence). V dropped 6 bases and J dropped 12; count of bases not matched to a gene: 7. The DNA of the CDR3 is TGTGCCAGCAGCACCCCCGGGACAGGGGGCCAGCATTTT. It specifies CASSTPGTGGQHF.

The chain links TRBV6-6 to TRBJ1-1; TRBD1 is a possible D gene (5 bases). Germline CDR1 is MNHNY and CDR2 is SVGAGI (reference sequence). This CDR3 contains 16 residues. V lost 8 bases and J lost 0, with 19 bases in between. CDR3: CASRAHSGKLNTEAFF. The CDR3 nucleotides read TGTGCCAGCCGCGCACACTCAGGGAAACTGAACACTGAAGCTTTCTTT.

The CDR3 reads CASSSGQGLSGNTIYF. The CDR3 bases are TGTGCCAGCAGCTCCGGACAGGGCCTCTCTGGAAACACCATATATTTT. The chain combines TRBV9 with TRBJ1-3, with TRBD1 identical over 8 bases. J lost 0 bases, V lost 4 bases, and 6 bases had no gene match. CDR3 size: 16 residues. CDR1 and CDR2 (germline): SGDLS, YYNGEE.

The genes are TRBV5-6 and TRBJ1-2; TRBD1 aligns across 9 bases. V was clipped by 2 bases and J by 2 bases; unmatched bases: 1. This CDR3 is 14 amino acids long. Germline V gives CDR1 SGHDT, CDR2 YYEEEE. CDR3 sequence reads: CASSFGQGNYGYTF. In DNA form, the CDR3 reads TGTGCCAGCAGCTTCGGACAGGGGAACTATGGCTACACCTTC. Drawing the rest from reference TRBV5-6 and TRBJ1-2, the complete variable domain is DAGVTQSPTHLIKTRGQQVTLRCSPKSGHDTVSWYQQALGQGPQFIFQYYEEEERQRGNFPDRFSGHQFPNYSSELNVNALLLGDSALYLCASSFGQGNYGYTFGSGTRLTVV.

V gene TRBV19 combines with J gene TRBJ1-5; unclear D gene. Trimming left V 5 bases short and J 4 bases short, with 6 bases between. The CDR3 spans 12 residues. Germline values: CDR1 LNHDA, CDR2 SQIVND (reference sequence). For the CDR3, the DNA is TGTGCCAGTAGTCCGTATAATCAGCCCCAGCATTTT. Its translation: CASSPYNQPQHF.

This clone came up a few times. V gene TRBV18 combines with J gene TRBJ1-2, with a possible D match to TRBD1 (6 bases). V was cut by 3 bases and J by 3 bases, with 14 bases left in between. The CDR3 is made up of 15 amino acids. CDR1 and CDR2 from the germline V gene are KGHSH and LQKENI. CDR3 in DNA: TGTGCCAGCTCACCGGGGGGGGGCCTGGACTATGGCTACACCTTC. Translation: CASSPGGGLDYGYTF.

CDR3 nucleotides: TGTGCCAGCAGTGAGCAACTAGCGGGAGGTTCCTACGAGCAGTACTTC. Its protein product is CASSEQLAGGSYEQYF. This chain joins TRBV6-1 and TRBJ2-7; 12 bases are a match to TRBD2. The CDR3 covers 16 residues. The V and J ends lost 3 bases and 1 base, in that order; junction bases with no gene match: 4. Germline V gene data show CDR1 as MNHNS and CDR2 as SASEGT.